This passage covers 2 T cell receptor beta chains from one sample sequenced in a study of blood T cells in healthy people across ages. A J-beta primer mix and a sample-barcoded 5' primer were used in a second PCR of roughly 6 to 11 cycles. MiXCR, run by TCRdb on the 5' RACE reads, gives a single entry per CDR3 protein. The sample includes almost 800,000 distinct CDR3 sequences, 55% to 70% of them seen just once. The sample taken for sequencing was blood. The origin of the receptors is a man younger than 45 in good health.

This clonotype appeared a few times. V and J are TRBV3-1 and TRBJ2-5; D call uncertain. This CDR3 is 15 amino acids long. Germline values: CDR1 LGHDT, CDR2 YNNKEL (reference sequence). The V gene lost 5 bases and the J gene lost 1 base, with 14 bases spanning the gap. This chain's CDR3 is CASSNNHGGQETQYF. Written as DNA, the CDR3 is TGTGCCAGCAGCAATAATCATGGCGGCCAAGAGACCCAGTACTTC.

This clonotype was found a few times. This rearrangement joins TRBV29-1 to TRBJ2-3; 7 bases are shared with TRBD2. The V gene end was trimmed by 5 bases and the J gene end by 0 bases; junction bases not matched to a gene: 8. Germline CDR1 reads SQVTM; CDR2 reads ANQGSEA. CDR3 length: 15 amino acids. In nucleotides, the CDR3 is TGCAGCGTTCGGACGGCTAGCGGAAGCACAGATACGCAGTATTTT. Translation gives CSVRTASGSTDTQYF.